A single sample is the source of the 31 T cell receptor beta chains below, sequenced in a study of blood T cell repertoires in COVID-19. The protocol was immunoSEQ multiplex PCR, while the TCRdb copy is restricted to in-frame clones and leaves out a portion. The sample consists of roughly 230,000 clones, 83% of them appearing once. The sample comprised peripheral blood. These receptors all come from a human donor in a cohort sampled during active COVID-19.

V gene TRBV5-4 combines with J gene TRBJ2-7; maybe TRBD1 (6 bases). This CDR3 has 14 amino acids. With 4 bases removed from V and 3 bases from J, the gap between germline ends came to 14 bases. Germline lookup yields CDR1 SGHNT and CDR2 YYREEE (reference sequence). DNA of the CDR3: TGTGCCAGCAGCCCACAGGGAAATATCTACGAGCAGTACTTC. Amino acid sequence: CASSPQGNIYEQYF.

This chain connects TRBV7-2 to TRBJ1-6, with no clear D. Trimming cost V 3 bases and J 7 bases, with 7 bases left between them. The CDR3 sequence is 13 residues long. Per the germline V gene, CDR1 is SGHTA and CDR2 is FQGNSA. CDR3 region: CASSFIRNSPLHF. CDR3 coding DNA: TGTGCCAGCAGCTTCATACGGAATTCACCCCTCCACTTT.

This clone was detected ten times or more. V usage is TRBV2 and J usage is TRBJ2-2, with D possibly matching TRBD2 (5 bases). Between the trimmed V and J ends, which lost 4 bases and 7 bases, there was a span of 13 bases. CDR3 size: 14 residues. Per germline, CDR1 SNHLY and CDR2 FYNNEI. DNA for the CDR3: TGTGCCAGCAGTGCGGGTCGGGATAGCGGGGAGCTGTTTTTT. This gives the protein CASSAGRDSGELFF.

This clone was seen a few times. This chain connects TRBV11-2 to TRBJ1-5; D might be TRBD1 (6 bases). The CDR3 loop spans 20 amino acids. Looked up from germline, CDR1 is SGHAT and CDR2 is FQNNGV. The V end was cut by 0 bases, the J end by 0 bases, with 21 bases between. CDR3: CASSLDWSGQPSYSNQPQHF. In nucleotides, the CDR3 is TGTGCCAGCAGCTTAGATTGGTCTGGACAGCCCTCCTATAGCAATCAGCCCCAGCATTTT. Supplemented by reference TRBV11-2 and TRBJ1-5, the full variable domain reads EAGVAQSPRYKIIEKRQSVAFWCNPISGHATLYWYQQILGQGPKLLIQFQNNGVVDDSQLPKDRFSAERLKGVDSTLKIQPAKLEDSAVYLCASSLDWSGQPSYSNQPQHFGDGTRLSIL.

This clone occurred a few times. The genes are TRBV5-6 and TRBJ2-3; perhaps TRBD2 as D (6 bases). V lost 4 bases and J 8 bases, leaving 8 bases between the germline ends. The germline V gene encodes CDR1 SGHDT and CDR2 YYEEEE. The CDR3 runs to 11 residues. CDR3 sequence: CASSLGGTQYF. The DNA for the CDR3 is TGTGCCAGCAGCCTGGGAGGTACGCAGTATTTT.

V usage is TRBV5-1 and J usage is TRBJ1-3; D perhaps matches TRBD1 (6 bases). The germline V gene encodes CDR1 SGHRS and CDR2 YFSETQ. V lost 6 bases, J lost 0 bases, and 13 bases lay in between. The CDR3 loop spans 15 amino acids. CDR3 sequence: CASMLDRSSGNTIYF. The CDR3 DNA follows: TGCGCCAGCATGCTCGACAGGAGCTCTGGAAACACCATATATTTT. Full variable domain (rest looked up from reference TRBV5-1 and TRBJ1-3): KAGVTQTPRYLIKTRGQQVTLSCSPISGHRSVSWYQQTPGQGLQFLFEYFSETQRNKGNFPGRFSGRQFSNSRSEMNVSTLELGDSALYLCASMLDRSSGNTIYFGEGSWLTVV.

The genes are TRBV27 and TRBJ2-1, with D hard to call. This CDR3 contains 16 residues. Per the germline V gene, CDR1 is MNHEY and CDR2 is SMNVEV (reference sequence). The V end was cut by 6 bases, the J end by 3 bases, with 18 bases between. In DNA, the CDR3 is TGTGCCAGCAGCCCCTCCCTGCGGTCCTTCTACAATGAGCAGTTCTTC. Translation: CASSPSLRSFYNEQFF.

This clone showed up just once. J is TRBJ2-1 and V is TRBV6-2 or TRBV6-3; 8 bases align to TRBD1. With V trimmed by 4 bases and J by 7 bases, 9 bases remained unmatched. Germline CDR1 reads MNHEY; CDR2 reads SVGEGT. The CDR3 extends over 15 amino acids. As DNA, the CDR3 is TGTGCCAGCAGTTCTGACAGGGGTGTTAGGAATGAGCAGTTCTTC. Translation gives CASSSDRGVRNEQFF.

This chain's CDR3 is CASSPRDSRAFF. The CDR3 DNA is TGTGCCAGCAGTCCGCGGGACTCGAGAGCTTTCTTT. The rearrangement links TRBV12-3 or TRBV12-4 to TRBJ1-1; perhaps TRBD1 as D (5 bases). Deletions cut 5 bases from V and 10 bases from J, with 14 bases between. This CDR3 contains 12 residues.

The V call is TRBV28, the J call TRBJ1-1; tentative D call: TRBD1 (6 bases). There are 15 residues in the CDR3. Germline V gene lookup returns CDR1 MDHEN and CDR2 SYDVKM. The V and J ends lost 4 bases and 5 bases respectively, with 17 bases between them. The CDR3, as DNA: TGTGCCAGCAGTTCCCCCGGGGCAGGGGTTACTGAAGCTTTCTTT. This encodes CASSSPGAGVTEAFF.

The chain has TRBV3-1 (or the pseudogene TRBV3-2) and TRBJ1-4; 8 bases align to TRBD1. The CDR3 has 14 amino acids. Germline assignment: CDR1 LGHDT and CDR2 YNNKEL (reference sequence). The ends lost 11 bases at V and 0 bases at J; junction bases unmatched: 5. Written as DNA, the CDR3 is TGTGCCTCAGGACAGGGCGCAACTAATGAAAAACTGTTTTTT. The encoded protein is CASGQGATNEKLFF.

The chain carries TRBV19 and TRBJ1-2; D call uncertain. Germline CDR1 and CDR2: LNHDA and SQIVND (reference sequence). Trimming shortened V by 3 bases and J by 7 bases, and 18 bases separated the two germline ends. This CDR3 has 15 residues. For the CDR3, the DNA is TGTGCCAGTAGTATTGCAGAGGGATTAAGGAGTGGCTACACCTTC. Its translation: CASSIAEGLRSGYTF.

The rearrangement uses TRBV4-1 and TRBJ1-2, with 7 bases identical to TRBD1. The CDR3 loop spans 15 amino acids. V shed 4 bases and J 1 base; nucleotides not matched to a gene: 6. From germline, CDR1 is MGHRA and CDR2 YSYEKL. The CDR3 sequence: CASSRPGTDNYGYTF. Here the CDR3 DNA reads TGCGCCAGCAGCCGCCCCGGGACAGATAACTATGGCTACACCTTC.

This clone was seen once. The rearrangement uses TRBV11-2 and TRBJ2-7; D uncertain. Germline loops: CDR1 SGHAT, CDR2 FQNNGV. The CDR3 is 14 residues long. V lost 0 bases and J lost 0, with 6 bases in between. CDR3 nucleotides: TGTGCCAGCAGCTTAGATTACAGCTCCTACGAGCAGTACTTC. It codes for CASSLDYSSYEQYF.

The chain couples TRBV4-1 to TRBJ1-4; 8 bases map to TRBD1. The CDR3 runs 17 residues. V gave up 4 bases and J gave up 0 bases; unmatched junction bases: 7. The germline CDR1 and CDR2 sequences are MGHRA and YSYEKL. The CDR3 reads CASSRGQGPATNEKLFF. The CDR3 DNA sequence: TGCGCCAGCAGCCGTGGACAGGGCCCCGCAACTAATGAAAAACTGTTTTTT.

This clone was counted only a few times. This chain connects TRBV19 to TRBJ2-1; a weak D match, TRBD1 (5 bases). V was clipped by 8 bases and J by 5 bases, with 16 bases between them. The CDR3 is made up of 14 amino acids. Germline assignment: CDR1 LNHDA and CDR2 SQIVND (reference sequence). The CDR3 loop is CASSTGRDNNEQFF. CDR3 DNA sequence: TGTGCCAGTTCTACAGGTCGCGACAACAATGAGCAGTTCTTC.

The chain joins TRBV6-6 to TRBJ2-5; D perhaps matches TRBD2 (6 bases). The germline CDR1 and CDR2 sequences are MNHNY and SVGAGI (reference sequence). The CDR3 spans 15 residues. The ends were cut back, 0 bases at V and 4 bases at J, with 12 bases in the middle. The CDR3 reads CASSYSGGNGETQYF. In nucleotides, the CDR3 is TGTGCCAGCAGTTACTCGGGCGGGAATGGAGAGACCCAGTACTTC.

The chain links TRBV29-1 to TRBJ2-7; D is uncertain. This CDR3 contains 12 residues. V was pared by 5 bases and J by 2 bases, with 10 bases between. From germline, CDR1 is SQVTM and CDR2 ANQGSEA. Written as DNA, the CDR3 is TGCAGCGTTTACCGAGGAACCTACGAGCAGTACTTC. This translates into CSVYRGTYEQYF.

This clone has a handful of counts. V and J are TRBV12-3 or TRBV12-4 and TRBJ1-2; D is uncertain. With 3 bases removed from V and 7 bases from J, the gap between germline ends came to 9 bases. The CDR3 runs to 12 residues. The CDR3 sequence is CASSFVGGGYTF. In DNA, the CDR3 is TGTGCCAGCAGTTTTGTGGGAGGTGGCTACACCTTC.

The chain uses TRBV6-1 and TRBJ1-6; unclear D gene. This CDR3 has 16 residues. CDR1 is MNHNS, CDR2 SASEGT, per germline. The V end lost 3 bases, the J end lost 0 bases, and 9 bases lay between the germline ends. CDR3 coding DNA: TGTGCCAGCAGTGAGGCGGGAGGCTCCTATAATTCACCCCTCCACTTT. Translating gives CASSEAGGSYNSPLHF.

V and J are TRBV10-2 and TRBJ2-6; 8 bases align to TRBD2. This CDR3 comprises 18 residues. The germline gives CDR1 WSHSY, CDR2 SAAADI. Trimming cost V 1 base and J 0 bases; bases outside gene matches: 5. The CDR3 reads CASSEWLAGRSGANVLTF. Here the CDR3 DNA reads TGCGCCAGCAGTGAGTGGCTAGCGGGCCGCTCTGGGGCCAACGTCCTGACTTTC.

This chain links TRBV29-1 with TRBJ1-1, with TRBD1 matching over 7 bases. The germline V gene has CDR1 SQVTM and CDR2 ANQGSEA. Trimming cost V 5 bases and J 5 bases; bases outside gene matches: 8. The CDR3 runs to 13 residues. CDR3 in amino acids: CSVQYRGGTEAFF. In nucleotides, the CDR3 is TGCAGCGTTCAGTACAGGGGTGGGACTGAAGCTTTCTTT.

This sequence joins TRBV7-8 and TRBJ2-7, with D possibly TRBD2 on 6 matching bases. The CDR3 consists of 12 residues. The V gene's germline CDR1 is SGHVS and CDR2 FQNEAQ. Trimming pared 8 bases from V and 4 bases from J, leaving 12 bases between. In DNA, the CDR3 is TGTGCCAGCTTCGGGGGACCTTACGAGCAGTACTTC. This encodes CASFGGPYEQYF.

The chain is built from TRBV4-1 and TRBJ2-7; 9 bases fit TRBD2. Looked up from germline, CDR1 is MGHRA and CDR2 is YSYEKL. The junction had 11 bases not matched to a gene; V was cut back by 4 bases and J by 4 bases. The length of the CDR3 is 16 residues. The CDR3 spells CASSRVRRGGAYEQYF. The CDR3 DNA is TGCGCCAGCAGCCGCGTAAGGCGGGGGGGCGCATACGAGCAGTACTTC.

This clone appeared a single time. J is TRBJ2-2 and V is TRBV24-1, with TRBD1 matching 7 bases. J gave up 0 bases and V 6 bases, and 3 bases lay outside the gene matches. This CDR3 has 15 residues. Germline loops: CDR1 KGHDR, CDR2 SFDVKD. DNA for the CDR3: TGTGCCACCAGTACAGGGGTGGCGAACACCGGGGAGCTGTTTTTT. This gives the protein CATSTGVANTGELFF.

The genes are TRBV29-1 and TRBJ1-2, with D possibly TRBD1 on 5 matching bases. This CDR3 is 10 amino acids long. Germline CDR1 is SQVTM and CDR2 is ANQGSEA. V was clipped by 7 bases and J by 5 bases, with 8 bases between them. Here the CDR3 reads CSADSYGYTF. Here the CDR3 DNA reads TGCAGCGCCGACAGTTATGGCTACACCTTC.

The V gene is TRBV24-1, the J gene TRBJ1-2; 7 bases align to TRBD1. Germline values: CDR1 KGHDR, CDR2 SFDVKD. The CDR3 sequence is 16 residues long. V shed 12 bases, J shed 0 bases, and the junction held 15 bases outside the gene matches. In nucleotides, the CDR3 is TGTGCCCCCAACCATACCCCAGGGACAGCTAACTATGGCTACACCTTC. Translated, it gives CAPNHTPGTANYGYTF.

The chain is built from TRBV11-2 and TRBJ1-2, with TRBD1 identical over 8 bases. Germline CDR1 reads SGHAT; CDR2 reads FQNNGV. The CDR3 contains 17 residues. Germline trimming cut 1 base from V and 0 bases from J; bases unmatched to any gene: 7. The CDR3 nucleotides are TGTGCCAGCAGCTTAGGGACAGGGATACCTACTAACTATGGCTACACCTTC. Translated, it gives CASSLGTGIPTNYGYTF.

The chain couples TRBV6-5 to TRBJ2-7; 7 bases are shared with TRBD1. This CDR3 region has 15 residues. Trimming took 0 bases from V and 4 from J; bases not matched to a gene: 6. CDR1 is MNHEY and CDR2 is SVGAGI in the germline V gene. The CDR3 loop reads CASSYSIQGSYEQYF. The CDR3 nucleotides read TGTGCCAGCAGTTACTCGATACAGGGGAGTTACGAGCAGTACTTC.

This chain links TRBV9 with TRBJ1-1; TRBD1 might be the D (5 bases). Germline V gene data show CDR1 as SGDLS and CDR2 as YYNGEE. CDR3 length: 15 amino acids. Trimming removed 0 bases at V and 1 base at J, with 10 bases between. The CDR3 nucleotides read TGTGCCAGCAGCGTAGTCGGCAGGGCGAACACTGAAGCTTTCTTT. Translated: CASSVVGRANTEAFF.

This clone turned up a few times. The rearrangement links TRBV29-1 to TRBJ2-7; no definite D call. Trimming removed 6 bases from V and 0 bases from J, with 9 bases in between. The CDR3 spans 12 residues. Germline lookup yields CDR1 SQVTM and CDR2 ANQGSEA. The CDR3, as DNA: TGCAGCGTAATACACAGCTCCTACGAGCAGTACTTC. Protein: CSVIHSSYEQYF.